The 19 T cell receptor beta chains below all came from one sample that was sequenced in a study of blood T cell repertoires in COVID-19. Some clones are missing from TCRdb's copy, which holds only in-frame ones; the method was immunoSEQ multiplex PCR. The data hold about 190,000 clones, with 84% observed a single time. The sample taken for sequencing was PBMCs or T cells enriched from blood (not recorded which). These receptors were taken from a woman aged 30 to 39 who had been exposed to COVID-19.

V usage is TRBV30 and J usage is TRBJ2-2, with 8 bases that match TRBD2. V dropped 7 bases and J dropped 4; count of bases not matched to a gene: 14. This CDR3 has 16 amino acids. Looked up from germline, CDR1 is GTSNPN and CDR2 is SVGIG (reference sequence). The CDR3 sequence is CALTQRAGVLTGELFF. DNA for the CDR3: TGTGCCTTGACACAACGAGCGGGGGTTCTCACCGGGGAGCTGTTTTTT.

This sequence joins TRBV27 and TRBJ1-6; 10 bases fit TRBD1. CDR1 and CDR2 from the germline V gene are MNHEY and SMNVEV (reference sequence). With V trimmed by 4 bases and J by 0 bases, 3 bases remained unmatched. The CDR3 has 17 amino acids. For the CDR3, the DNA is TGTGCCAGCAGTTCCAGGACAGGGGGCTCCTATAATTCACCCCTCCACTTT. It translates to CASSSRTGGSYNSPLHF.

J is TRBJ1-2 and V is TRBV13; 8 positions agree with TRBD1. The CDR3 consists of 16 residues. The V segment lost 0 bases and the J segment 2 bases; nucleotides outside the gene matches: 5. Germline V gene sequence: CDR1 PRHDT, CDR2 FYEKMQ (reference sequence). The CDR3 DNA follows: TGTGCCAGCAGCTTAGGTGGACAGGGACGAAACTATGGCTACACCTTC. Residues: CASSLGGQGRNYGYTF.

The rearrangement uses TRBV7-9 and TRBJ1-2; no clear D gene. Germline assignment: CDR1 SEHNR and CDR2 FQNEAQ (reference sequence). Between the trimmed V and J ends, which lost 7 bases and 8 bases, there was a span of 14 bases. This CDR3 comprises 12 residues. The CDR3 reads CASTLGGRGYTF. Written as DNA, the CDR3 is TGTGCCAGCACCCTCGGAGGGCGAGGCTACACCTTC.

The chain links TRBV5-6 to TRBJ1-6; D possibly corresponds to TRBD1 (5 bases). The V and J ends lost 3 bases and 0 bases respectively, with 19 bases between them. Looked up from germline, CDR1 is SGHDT and CDR2 is YYEEEE. The length of the CDR3 is 19 residues. The CDR3 region is CASSWTETGESSYNSPLHF. The DNA for the CDR3 is TGTGCCAGCAGCTGGACCGAGACGGGGGAAAGCTCCTATAATTCACCCCTCCACTTT.

The gene calls are TRBV19 and TRBJ1-2; D uncertain. V gave up 7 bases and J gave up 4 bases, with 13 bases separating them. The CDR3 length is 13 residues. Germline CDR1 and CDR2: LNHDA and SQIVND (reference sequence). This CDR3 reads CASTPTGSYGYTF. The CDR3 DNA reads TGTGCCAGTACCCCGACGGGGAGCTATGGCTACACCTTC. Full variable domain (outside the CDR3, taken from reference TRBV19 and TRBJ1-2): DGGITQSPKYLFRKEGQNVTLSCEQNLNHDAMYWYRQDPGQGLRLIYYSQIVNDFQKGDIAEGYSVSREKKESFPLTVTSAQKNPTAFYLCASTPTGSYGYTFGSGTRLTVV.

V usage is TRBV4-3 and J usage is TRBJ2-1; TRBD2 agrees at 7 bases. The length of the CDR3 is 18 residues. The ends lost 0 bases at V and 8 bases at J; junction bases unmatched: 16. Germline loops: CDR1 LGHNA, CDR2 YSLEER. This CDR3 is CASSQDGSGARILHEQFF. The CDR3 DNA reads as TGCGCCAGCAGCCAAGATGGAAGCGGGGCCCGGATTTTGCATGAGCAGTTCTTC.

This clone has just a few counts. V is TRBV21-1 and J is TRBJ1-5; the D call in the table, TRBD1, was not verified against the DNA. TRBV21-1 represents a pseudogene. This CDR3 comprises 16 residues. The CDR3 sequence is CARRWTGGPHNQPQHF. The CDR3 DNA follows: TGTGCCAGAAGATGGACAGGTGGGCCCCACAATCAGCCCCAGCATTTT.

CDR3 nucleotides: TGTGCCAGCAGCCCCGGACAGGGGCGAAATGGCTACACCTTC. It translates to CASSPGQGRNGYTF. V and J are TRBV5-4 and TRBJ1-2; TRBD1 matches 9 bases. The ends lost 4 bases at V and 6 bases at J; junction bases unmatched: 7. From germline, CDR1 is SGHNT and CDR2 YYREEE (reference sequence). The CDR3 is 14 residues long.

The chain links TRBV29-1 to TRBJ2-1, with 10 bases aligning to TRBD1. The CDR3 has 15 residues. Germline V gene lookup returns CDR1 SQVTM and CDR2 ANQGSEA. V lost 7 bases and J lost 2; bases outside the gene matches: 8. CDR3 in amino acids: CSASGTGETYNEQFF. CDR3 DNA: TGCAGCGCCTCAGGGACAGGGGAAACCTACAATGAGCAGTTCTTC.

The chain recombines TRBV5-1 with TRBJ1-1, with D perhaps TRBD1 (6 bases). Germline V gene lookup returns CDR1 SGHRS and CDR2 YFSETQ. The CDR3 is 18 amino acids. V lost 1 base and J 2 bases, leaving 21 bases between the germline ends. Written as DNA, the CDR3 is TGCGCCAGCAGCTTGCCTCCTCAAGGGGGGGAGGGTAACACTGAAGCTTTCTTT. Residues: CASSLPPQGGEGNTEAFF.

CDR3: CASSLVWGGQTDTQYF. As DNA, the CDR3 is TGTGCCAGCAGTTTAGTATGGGGGGGCCAGACAGATACGCAGTATTTT. V usage is TRBV27 and J usage is TRBJ2-3, with D perhaps matching TRBD2 (7 bases). This CDR3 has 16 amino acids. V was shortened by 2 bases and J by 3 bases, with 15 bases between the two germline ends. Germline values: CDR1 MNHEY, CDR2 SMNVEV (reference sequence).

The chain carries TRBV6-5 and TRBJ2-5, with D possibly being TRBD2 (5 bases). This CDR3 spans 13 amino acids. Germline V lookup: CDR1 MNHEY, CDR2 SVGAGI. V was shortened by 5 bases and J by 7 bases, with 14 bases between the two germline ends. CDR3 DNA: TGTGCCAGCAGTCCCCGCATACGGGGGACCCAGTACTTC. It specifies CASSPRIRGTQYF.

V and J are TRBV4-1 and TRBJ1-1; tentatively, D is TRBD1 (5 bases). V was cut by 4 bases and J by 4 bases, with 19 bases left in between. Germline V CDR1 and CDR2: MGHRA, YSYEKL. The CDR3 covers 16 residues. The DNA for the CDR3 is TGCGCCAGCAGCCCGGGGGGGTCGTCTCCTTTCACTGAAGCTTTCTTT. Translation: CASSPGGSSPFTEAFF.

The chain has TRBV5-1 and TRBJ2-3, with 7 bases lining up with TRBD1. Germline CDR1 reads SGHRS; CDR2 reads YFSETQ. V was pared by 2 bases and J by 2 bases, with 8 bases of the junction left unmatched. The CDR3 sequence is 16 residues long. The CDR3 sequence is CASSFNRGLSTDTQYF. Written as DNA, the CDR3 is TGCGCCAGCAGCTTCAACAGGGGTCTCTCCACAGATACGCAGTATTTT. Full variable domain (remainder filled in from reference TRBV5-1 and TRBJ2-3): KAGVTQTPRYLIKTRGQQVTLSCSPISGHRSVSWYQQTPGQGLQFLFEYFSETQRNKGNFPGRFSGRQFSNSRSEMNVSTLELGDSALYLCASSFNRGLSTDTQYFGPGTRLTVL.

CDR3: CASSLGPNEKLFF. CDR3 in DNA: TGTGCCAGCAGCTTGGGGCCTAATGAAAAACTGTTTTTT. V gene TRBV5-6 combines with J gene TRBJ1-4; D not certain. The CDR3 length is 13 residues. CDR1 SGHDT and CDR2 YYEEEE come from the germline V gene. V was trimmed by 0 bases and J by 3 bases, leaving 3 bases between them. The entire variable domain, with the rest obtained from reference TRBV5-6 and TRBJ1-4, is as follows: DAGVTQSPTHLIKTRGQQVTLRCSPKSGHDTVSWYQQALGQGPQFIFQYYEEEERQRGNFPDRFSGHQFPNYSSELNVNALLLGDSALYLCASSLGPNEKLFFGSGTQLSVL.

This rearrangement joins TRBV7-2 to TRBJ2-5; 9 nucleotides match TRBD2. The V gene's germline CDR1 is SGHTA and CDR2 FQGNSA. V trimming: 1 base; J trimming: 5 bases; junction bases outside the gene matches: 8. The CDR3 runs 16 residues. CDR3 in DNA: TGTGCCAGCAGCTTAGGACGGGCGGGGGGGACCGAGACCCAGTACTTC. This encodes CASSLGRAGGTETQYF.

CDR3 amino acids: CASSSDLQNEQYF. The CDR3 coding sequence is TGTGCCAGCAGCTCCGATCTCCAGAACGAGCAGTACTTC. This chain connects TRBV7-6 to TRBJ2-7; D not certain. Looked up from germline, CDR1 is SGHVS and CDR2 is FNYEAQ. Trimming left V 4 bases short and J 5 bases short, with 12 bases between. This CDR3 is built from 13 residues.

The rearrangement links TRBV6-1 to TRBJ1-5; weak D call: TRBD1 (6 bases). Germline lookup yields CDR1 MNHNS and CDR2 SASEGT. The CDR3 totals 17 residues. Trimming pared 4 bases from V and 8 bases from J, leaving 24 bases between. CDR3 nucleotides: TGTGCCAGCAGTGGGTCAGGGGACCTTGGTTTGGTAAAGCCCCAGCATTTT. Residues: CASSGSGDLGLVKPQHF.